This is a list of T cell receptor beta chains from one sample in a study of cytomegalovirus exposure and HLA in healthy donors. The protocol was immunoSEQ multiplex PCR, while the TCRdb copy is restricted to in-frame clones and leaves out a portion. The sample has around 180,000 clones, 82% seen once. Material for sequencing was PBMCs. The receptors were gathered from a woman between 50 and 59 years old in good health and CMV-seronegative. Both conserved end residues are part of each CDR3. D genes are given only for firm matches. Some rows mark clone size as missing; the rest say once, few, many or name a class of expanded clone.

v_gene	j_gene	d_gene	abundance	CDR3nt	CDR3aa
TRBV2	TRBJ1-1	.	.	TGTGCCAGCAGTGGGAGTTGGTTAGAAGCTTTCTTT	CASSGSWLEAFF
TRBV9	TRBJ2-3	TRBD2	.	TGTGCCAGCAGCCTTACTAGCGGGGGCACAGATACGCAGTATTTT	CASSLTSGGTDTQYF
TRBV15	TRBJ1-2	.	.	TGTGCCACCAGCAAGGACTTGACGGTTGGCTATGGCTACACCTTC	CATSKDLTVGYGYTF
TRBV27	TRBJ1-6	TRBD1	.	TGTGCCAGCAGTCAGACAGGGGCAAATTCACCCCTCCACTTT	CASSQTGANSPLHF
TRBV27	TRBJ2-1	.	.	TGTGCCAGCAGGGCACAGGGAAGGAATGAGCAGTTCTTC	CASRAQGRNEQFF
TRBV7-2	TRBJ1-4	.	few	TGTGCCAGCAGCCAGTTGCGGGGCCCCGAGGCGGAACTGTTTTTT	CASSQLRGPEAELFF
TRBV5-1	TRBJ1-1	TRBD1	.	TGCGCCGGGGGGACAGGGGGCACTGAAGCTTTCTTT	CAGGTGGTEAFF
TRBV29-1	TRBJ1-4	.	.	TGCAGCGCGGGAGGTTCTAATGAAAAACTGTTTTTT	CSAGGSNEKLFF
TRBV4-1	TRBJ2-1	.	.	TGCGCCAGCAGCCCACTCCCCACGGTCACCTGGTCCTACAATGAGCAGTTCTTC	CASSPLPTVTWSYNEQFF
TRBV7-9	TRBJ2-1	.	once	TGTGCCAGCAGCTTAGCGTCAGGGAACTCCTACAATGAGCAGTTCTTC	CASSLASGNSYNEQFF
TRBV6-6	TRBJ2-7	TRBD1	once	TGTGCCAGCAGTTACTCGGGGACAGACATACGCGGGCAGTACTTC	CASSYSGTDIRGQYF
TRBV13	TRBJ2-1	.	.	TGTGCCAGCAGCCTCGGAGTGGCCCCCTACAATGAGCAGTTCTTC	CASSLGVAPYNEQFF
TRBV21-1	TRBJ2-7	.	few	TGTGCCAGCAGCAACAGGGGTGTCTACGAGCAGTACTTC	CASSNRGVYEQYF
TRBV5-4	TRBJ1-3	.	.	TGTGCCAGCAGCTTTATAGGGGATGGAAACACCATATATTTT	CASSFIGDGNTIYF
TRBV28	TRBJ1-5	.	once	TGTGCCAGCAGTTTGGGGGCCCGAGAGGGCCAGCCCCAGCATTTT	CASSLGAREGQPQHF
TRBV7-2	TRBJ1-3	.	.	TGTGCCAGCAGGGGAACAGGGTTTACCATATATTTT	CASRGTGFTIYF
TRBV11-1	TRBJ2-1	TRBD1	.	TGTGCCAGCAGCCACCGGGACAGGGGATACAATGAGCAGTTCTTC	CASSHRDRGYNEQFF
TRBV12-2	TRBJ2-3	.	.	TGTGCAAGTCGCTTAGCTGGACTAGCGGGGGCCATTGCGGGAGATACGCAGTATTTT	CASRLAGLAGAIAGDTQYF
TRBV5-1	TRBJ1-1	TRBD1	.	TGCGCCAGCAGCCCAGACAGGGGACAACGTGAAGCTTTCTTT	CASSPDRGQREAFF
TRBV5-4	TRBJ1-2	.	.	TGTGCCAGCAGCTTGTGGAATGAGGCCGGCGTCGGCTACACCTTC	CASSLWNEAGVGYTF
TRBV15	TRBJ2-7	.	.	TGTGCCACCAGCAGAGCGGGGCCAGGGGGGTTTGTCTACGAGCAGTACTTC	CATSRAGPGGFVYEQYF